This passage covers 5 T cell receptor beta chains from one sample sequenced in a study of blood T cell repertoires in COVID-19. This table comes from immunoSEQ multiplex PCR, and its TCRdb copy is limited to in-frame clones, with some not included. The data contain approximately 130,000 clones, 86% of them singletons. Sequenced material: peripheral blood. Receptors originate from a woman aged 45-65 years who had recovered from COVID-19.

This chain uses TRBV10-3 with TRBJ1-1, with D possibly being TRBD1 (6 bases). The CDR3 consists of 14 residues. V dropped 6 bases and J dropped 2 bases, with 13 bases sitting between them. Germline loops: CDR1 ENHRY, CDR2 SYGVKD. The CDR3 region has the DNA TGTGCCATCAGATCCAGGGGCCCAAACACTGAAGCTTTCTTT. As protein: CAIRSRGPNTEAFF.

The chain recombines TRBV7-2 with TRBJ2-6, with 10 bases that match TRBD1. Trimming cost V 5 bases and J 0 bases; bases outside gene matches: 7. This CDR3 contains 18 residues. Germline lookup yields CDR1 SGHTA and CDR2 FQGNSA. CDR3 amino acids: CASSPRQGASSGANVLTF. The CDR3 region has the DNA TGTGCCAGCAGCCCTCGACAGGGGGCGAGCTCTGGGGCCAACGTCCTGACTTTC.

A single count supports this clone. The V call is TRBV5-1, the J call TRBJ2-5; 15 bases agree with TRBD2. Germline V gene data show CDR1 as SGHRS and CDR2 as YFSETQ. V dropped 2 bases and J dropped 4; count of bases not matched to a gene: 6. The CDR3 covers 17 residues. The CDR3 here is CASSFGLAGGPGETQYF. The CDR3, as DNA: TGCGCCAGCAGCTTTGGACTAGCGGGGGGGCCAGGAGAGACCCAGTACTTC.

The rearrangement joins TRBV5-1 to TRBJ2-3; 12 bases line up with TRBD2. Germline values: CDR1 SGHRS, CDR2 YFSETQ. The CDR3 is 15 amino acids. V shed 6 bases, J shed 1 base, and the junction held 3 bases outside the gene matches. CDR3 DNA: TGCGCCAGCACCCGGACTAGCGGGGGCACAGATACGCAGTATTTT. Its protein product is CASTRTSGGTDTQYF.

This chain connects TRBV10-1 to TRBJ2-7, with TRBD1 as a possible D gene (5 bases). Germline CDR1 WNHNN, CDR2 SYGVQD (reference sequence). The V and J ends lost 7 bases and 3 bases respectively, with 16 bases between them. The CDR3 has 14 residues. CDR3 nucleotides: TGCGCCAGCAACAAGGGGTGGACAATCTACGAGCAGTACTTC. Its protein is CASNKGWTIYEQYF.